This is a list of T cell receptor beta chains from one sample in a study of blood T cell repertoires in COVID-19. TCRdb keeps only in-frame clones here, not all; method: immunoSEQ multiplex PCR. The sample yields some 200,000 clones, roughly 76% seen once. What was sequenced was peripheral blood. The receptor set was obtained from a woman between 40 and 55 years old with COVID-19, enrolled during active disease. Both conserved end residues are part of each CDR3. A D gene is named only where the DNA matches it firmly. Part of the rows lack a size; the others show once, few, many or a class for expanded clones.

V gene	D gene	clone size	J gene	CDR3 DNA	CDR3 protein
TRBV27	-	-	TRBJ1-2	TGTGCCAGCAGTTTCGGGAGACTGAAAGGCTACACCTTC	CASSFGRLKGYTF
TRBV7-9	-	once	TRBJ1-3	TGTGCCAGCAGCCCAACAGCCGACTCTGGAAACACCATATATTTT	CASSPTADSGNTIYF
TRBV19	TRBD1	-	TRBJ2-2	TGTGCCAGTAGCACAGGGGGCGGGGAGCTGTTTTTT	CASSTGGGELFF
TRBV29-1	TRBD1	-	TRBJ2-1	TGCAGCGCCAGGACAGGGGGATACAATGAGCAGTTCTTC	CSARTGGYNEQFF
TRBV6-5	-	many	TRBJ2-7	TGTGCCAGCAGTTACGTGGGCAGGGTCTACGAGCAGTACTTC	CASSYVGRVYEQYF
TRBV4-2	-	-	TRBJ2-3	TGTGCCAGCAGCCAAGTCGAAGGGAGCGGACGCACAGATACGCAGTATTTT	CASSQVEGSGRTDTQYF
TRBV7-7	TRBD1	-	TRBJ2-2	TGTGCTAGCAGCTTAGGGACAGGAGTCACCGGGGAGCTGTTTTTT	CASSLGTGVTGELFF
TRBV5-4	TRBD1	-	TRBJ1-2	TGTGCCAGCAGAATGAGGACAGGGGTAAAGGATGGCTACACCTTC	CASRMRTGVKDGYTF
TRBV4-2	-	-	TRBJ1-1	TGTGCCAGCAGCCAAGGAGGCCCAAGGTTCTTT	CASSQGGPRFF
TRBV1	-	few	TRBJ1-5	TGCACCAGCAGCCACGGGGGTTACAATCAGCCCCAGCATTTT	CTSSHGGYNQPQHF
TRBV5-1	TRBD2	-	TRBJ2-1	TGCGCCAGCAGCTTCCCCGGGACTAACAATGAGCAGTTCTTC	CASSFPGTNNEQFF
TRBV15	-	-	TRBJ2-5	TGTGCCACCAGCAGAGATTTACAGGGTGTGGAGGAGACCCAGTACTTC	CATSRDLQGVEETQYF
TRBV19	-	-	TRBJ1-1	TGTGCCAGTAGTAAAACGGGACAAGGGAACACTGAAGCTTTCTTT	CASSKTGQGNTEAFF